This entry lists 3 T cell receptor beta chains sequenced from one sample in a study of identifying expanded T cells in peripheral blood (dated by TCRdb to about 2019). Libraries were built with the immunoSEQ multiplex PCR assay. TCRdb obtained this table from immuneACCESS and retained in-frame rearrangements with V and J assigned. These tables miss some clones; where compared with another copy, unresolved V genes account for less than half of the shortfall, and the remainder is unexplained. The sample records tens of thousands of clones, roughly 88% of which are singletons. Under 6.5% of the sample comes from the top ten. What was sequenced was blood. Source of these receptors: a person between 18 and 70 years old in good health.

The rearrangement links TRBV14 to TRBJ2-7, with a possible D match to TRBD2 (6 bases). Germline-derived CDR1 and CDR2 are SGHDN and FVKESK. V was shortened by 4 bases and J by 2 bases, with 21 bases between the two germline ends. The CDR3 has 17 amino acids. CDR3 protein: CASSRYHERVPAYEQYF. The CDR3 nucleotides are TGTGCCAGCAGCCGGTACCACGAGCGGGTTCCAGCCTACGAGCAGTACTTC.

This rearrangement joins TRBV6-6 to TRBJ1-2; D gene ambiguous. The V end lost 0 bases, the J end lost 8 bases, and 16 bases lay between the germline ends. The length of the CDR3 is 15 residues. Per the germline V gene, CDR1 is MNHNY and CDR2 is SVGAGI (reference sequence). CDR3 sequence: CASSYSGGSTPGYTF. CDR3 sequence (DNA): TGTGCCAGCAGTTACTCTGGAGGGTCGACCCCAGGCTACACCTTC.

The V gene is TRBV6-5, the J gene TRBJ2-7; 14 positions match TRBD2. The germline V gene encodes CDR1 MNHEY and CDR2 SVGAGI. V was clipped by 5 bases and J by 3 bases; unmatched bases: 3. The CDR3 spans 15 residues. The CDR3 DNA reads as TGTGCCAGCAGTCCCGGGACTAGCGGGGGCTACGAGCAGTACTTC. This gives the protein CASSPGTSGGYEQYF.